This T cell receptor beta chain was observed in a study of T-cell reconstitution after alpha-beta-depleted transplantation in children. General study findings and limits: Some patients showed high day-60 TCRbeta diversity, which derived from surviving recipient T cells and thymic progenitors. The origin of alpha-beta T cells about two months after transplant was reportedly several hundred expanded graft clones. One year post-transplant, T-cell counts and diversity were largely derived from T cells produced anew.

CDR1 is KGHSH, CDR2 LQKENI, per germline. CDR3 size: 15 residues. The V and J ends lost 8 bases and 1 base respectively, with 17 bases between them. Worth noting for this clonotype: The antigen remains undetermined.

TCRbeta library preparation incorporated unique molecular identifiers. TCRdb processed the PCR reads anew with MiXCR; each CDR3 protein has one entry. The table has 780,000 or so distinct CDR3 sequences, about 15% seen once; the top ten hold 5%. The V call is TRBV18, the J call TRBJ1-1, with TRBD1 as a possible D gene (6 bases). Sequences were derived from PBMCs, mostly from graft donor cells, sampled 360 days after TCRalphabeta/CD19-depleted stem cell transplant. This clonotype was obtained from a male patient younger than 18 who had a stem cell transplant for acute lymphoblastic leukemia, so the T cells may come from the graft donor. As DNA, the CDR3 is TGTGCCAGCGCAACCAGTGGGACACAGAACACTGAAGCTTTCTTT. Amino acid sequence: CASATSGTQNTEAFF.